This T cell receptor (beta chain) was identified in a study of blood T cells in healthy people across ages. Study outcomes and limitations: Estimates of total diversity, which came from one million sequenced T cells, were considered to be underestimates.

The CDR3 is made up of 18 amino acids. CDR1 LGHNT and CDR2 FRNRAP come from the germline V gene. V lost 0 bases to trimming and J lost 3 bases; unmatched junction nucleotides: 13. Healthy Caucasian individuals from Russia aged roughly 6 to 90 were enrolled as donors. At least 7 million PBMCs were isolated per sample. Next came a second PCR, run for about 7 to 12 cycles, which used a sample-barcoded 5' primer along with a J-beta primer mix. TCRdb called the 5' RACE reads again in MiXCR, with one record for every CDR3 protein. The sample carries 1.4 million to 1.5 million distinct CDR3 sequences, 42% recorded once. A remark on this clonotype: Antigen specificity is unknown.

The source of this sequence is a woman aged 18-29 years in good health. The chain employs TRBV12-5 and TRBJ1-2; 7 bases match TRBD1. The source material was blood. The CDR3 region has the DNA TGTGCTAGTGGTTTGGTACTGGGACAGCCCCTTTCGTACTATGGCTACACCTTC. Its protein product is CASGLVLGQPLSYYGYTF.